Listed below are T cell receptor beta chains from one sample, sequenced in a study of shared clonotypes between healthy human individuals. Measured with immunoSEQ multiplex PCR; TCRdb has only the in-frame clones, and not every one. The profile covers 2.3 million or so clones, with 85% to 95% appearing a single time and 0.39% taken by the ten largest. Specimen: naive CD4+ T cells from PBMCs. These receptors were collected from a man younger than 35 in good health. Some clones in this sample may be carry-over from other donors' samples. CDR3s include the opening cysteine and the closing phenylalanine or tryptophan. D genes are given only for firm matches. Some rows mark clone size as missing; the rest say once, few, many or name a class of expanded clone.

CDR3nt: TGTGCCAGCAGGTACTCCTACGAGCAGTACTTC; CDR3aa: CASRYSYEQYF; v_gene: TRBV2; abundance: NA; d_gene: NA; j_gene: TRBJ2-7
CDR3nt: TGTGCCAGCAGCTTTTCTAGCGGGAGAGGAACAGATACGCAGTATTTT; CDR3aa: CASSFSSGRGTDTQYF; v_gene: TRBV11-3; abundance: once; d_gene: TRBD2; j_gene: TRBJ2-3
CDR3nt: TGTGCCAGCAGCCCCCGCCCGGGACAGGCAGGCGAGACCCAGTACTTC; CDR3aa: CASSPRPGQAGETQYF; v_gene: TRBV9; abundance: once; d_gene: TRBD1; j_gene: TRBJ2-5
CDR3nt: TGTGCCAGCAGTTCCGACAGGGTTTCTGGAAACACCATATATTTT; CDR3aa: CASSSDRVSGNTIYF; v_gene: TRBV6-1; abundance: NA; d_gene: TRBD1; j_gene: TRBJ1-3
CDR3nt: TGTGCCAGCAGTTCCCGGGACTATGGGTTCACCGGGGAGCTGTTTTTT; CDR3aa: CASSSRDYGFTGELFF; v_gene: TRBV7-6; abundance: NA; d_gene: TRBD2; j_gene: TRBJ2-2
CDR3nt: TGTGCCAGCAGCGAGGACAGGGGGAGCTCTGGGGCCAACGTCCTGACTTTC; CDR3aa: CASSEDRGSSGANVLTF; v_gene: TRBV5-6; abundance: NA; d_gene: TRBD1; j_gene: TRBJ2-6
CDR3nt: TGTGCCAGCAGCTTAGAGCCCCGCGGGAAGGACAACTATGGCTACACCTTC; CDR3aa: CASSLEPRGKDNYGYTF; v_gene: TRBV11-2; abundance: NA; d_gene: NA; j_gene: TRBJ1-2
CDR3nt: TGTGCCAGCAGCAAAGGGGGGGCTGGAAACACCATATATTTT; CDR3aa: CASSKGGAGNTIYF; v_gene: TRBV9; abundance: NA; d_gene: NA; j_gene: TRBJ1-3
CDR3nt: TGTGCCAGCAGCTTAAGGATTCACGCCGGGGAGCTGTTTTTT; CDR3aa: CASSLRIHAGELFF; v_gene: TRBV7-9; abundance: NA; d_gene: NA; j_gene: TRBJ2-2
CDR3nt: TGCGCCAGCAGCTTGGAACCCCGGACAGGGATGGGCTACACCTTC; CDR3aa: CASSLEPRTGMGYTF; v_gene: TRBV5-1; abundance: NA; d_gene: TRBD1; j_gene: TRBJ1-2
CDR3nt: TGCGCCAGCAGCTTGGTAGCGTTTTCCTCCGGGAACGAGCAGTACTTC; CDR3aa: CASSLVAFSSGNEQYF; v_gene: TRBV5-1; abundance: NA; d_gene: NA; j_gene: TRBJ2-7
CDR3nt: TGTGCCGGATCGGGTAGCGGGAACACCGGGGAGCTGTTTTTT; CDR3aa: CAGSGSGNTGELFF; v_gene: TRBV2; abundance: NA; d_gene: NA; j_gene: TRBJ2-2
CDR3nt: TGTGCCAGCAGAGGACAGATTGGGGATCAGCCCCAGCATTTT; CDR3aa: CASRGQIGDQPQHF; v_gene: TRBV2; abundance: NA; d_gene: NA; j_gene: TRBJ1-5
CDR3nt: TGCGCCAGCAGCTTTACAGACTCCTACGAGCAGTACTTC; CDR3aa: CASSFTDSYEQYF; v_gene: TRBV5-1; abundance: once; d_gene: NA; j_gene: TRBJ2-7
CDR3nt: TGTGCCAGCAGGTACGACTCTGGGGCCAACGTCCTGACTTTC; CDR3aa: CASRYDSGANVLTF; v_gene: TRBV7-9; abundance: once; d_gene: NA; j_gene: TRBJ2-6
CDR3nt: TGTGCCAGCAGCCCGTCGGGGACCGGGGAGCTGTTTTTT; CDR3aa: CASSPSGTGELFF; v_gene: TRBV7-3; abundance: NA; d_gene: NA; j_gene: TRBJ2-2
CDR3nt: TGCGCCAGCAGCTTGGGGGGACAGGGCCAAGAGACCCAGTACTTC; CDR3aa: CASSLGGQGQETQYF; v_gene: TRBV5-1; abundance: NA; d_gene: TRBD1; j_gene: TRBJ2-5
CDR3nt: TGTGCCGGGACAGTCCATAGCTCCTACGAGCAGTACTTC; CDR3aa: CAGTVHSSYEQYF; v_gene: TRBV30; abundance: NA; d_gene: TRBD1; j_gene: TRBJ2-7
CDR3nt: TGCGCCAGCAGCTGGTCATACAGGGATTACGATGGCTACACCTTC; CDR3aa: CASSWSYRDYDGYTF; v_gene: TRBV5-1; abundance: NA; d_gene: NA; j_gene: TRBJ1-2
CDR3nt: TGTGCCAGCAGCCCCGGCGGGCAGTTAGGCACCGGGGAGCTGTTTTTT; CDR3aa: CASSPGGQLGTGELFF; v_gene: TRBV5-4; abundance: once; d_gene: NA; j_gene: TRBJ2-2
CDR3nt: TGCAGCGTTGGGGTTCGACAGGGAGAGACCCAGTACTTC; CDR3aa: CSVGVRQGETQYF; v_gene: TRBV29-1; abundance: NA; d_gene: TRBD1; j_gene: TRBJ2-5
CDR3nt: TGTGCCAGCAGTTTCAGCCTTAAGTTTGCTGAAGCTTTCTTT; CDR3aa: CASSFSLKFAEAFF; v_gene: TRBV2; abundance: NA; d_gene: NA; j_gene: TRBJ1-1
CDR3nt: TGCGCCAGCAGCCAAGACGTATCCGGGGGGCTGTTTTTT; CDR3aa: CASSQDVSGGLFF; v_gene: TRBV4-3; abundance: NA; d_gene: NA; j_gene: TRBJ2-2
CDR3nt: TGTGCCAGCAGCCCCCGACCGGGACAGGTTCGAGGCGAGCAGTACTTC; CDR3aa: CASSPRPGQVRGEQYF; v_gene: TRBV7-8; abundance: NA; d_gene: TRBD1; j_gene: TRBJ2-7
CDR3nt: TGTGCCAGCTCGCCCAGGGTGTTCGCCAATGAGCAGTTCTTC; CDR3aa: CASSPRVFANEQFF; v_gene: TRBV9; abundance: NA; d_gene: NA; j_gene: TRBJ2-1
CDR3nt: TGTGCCAGCAGTTGGGGACCTAACACTGAAGCTTTCTTT; CDR3aa: CASSWGPNTEAFF; v_gene: TRBV6-5; abundance: NA; d_gene: NA; j_gene: TRBJ1-1
CDR3nt: TGTGCCAGCAGTGAAACTTTCCTGGATGAGCAGTTCTTC; CDR3aa: CASSETFLDEQFF; v_gene: TRBV6-1; abundance: NA; d_gene: NA; j_gene: TRBJ2-1
CDR3nt: TGTGCCAGCAGTTACTCGAATCTGGGGGCTAGGACTGAAGCTTTCTTT; CDR3aa: CASSYSNLGARTEAFF; v_gene: TRBV6-5; abundance: NA; d_gene: NA; j_gene: TRBJ1-1
CDR3nt: TGTGCCACCAGCAGAGCCGTCGGGGGAGGGCCCTCCACAGATACGCAGTATTTT; CDR3aa: CATSRAVGGGPSTDTQYF; v_gene: TRBV15; abundance: once; d_gene: TRBD2; j_gene: TRBJ2-3
CDR3nt: TGTGCCAGCATAACCGGGCCCCCTTCGGATACGCAGTATTTT; CDR3aa: CASITGPPSDTQYF; v_gene: TRBV6-1; abundance: NA; d_gene: NA; j_gene: TRBJ2-3
CDR3nt: TGTGCCGGCCACACCGGGCAGCCCTATGGCTACACCTTC; CDR3aa: CAGHTGQPYGYTF; v_gene: TRBV28; abundance: NA; d_gene: NA; j_gene: TRBJ1-2
CDR3nt: TGTGCCAGCAGCTTCCGACAGGCCTATAATTCACCCCTCCACTTT; CDR3aa: CASSFRQAYNSPLHF; v_gene: TRBV5-6; abundance: NA; d_gene: NA; j_gene: TRBJ1-6
CDR3nt: TGTGCCAGCAGTCCTGGACAGGGGAGATTTAGCGATACGCAGTATTTT; CDR3aa: CASSPGQGRFSDTQYF; v_gene: TRBV11-3; abundance: NA; d_gene: TRBD1; j_gene: TRBJ2-3
CDR3nt: TGCGCCAGCAGCTTGGGTGACTTTTCGAGGACAGATACGCAGTATTTT; CDR3aa: CASSLGDFSRTDTQYF; v_gene: TRBV5-1; abundance: once; d_gene: NA; j_gene: TRBJ2-3
CDR3nt: TGTGCCAGCAGTTACAGAACAGGCGATATGAACACTGAAGCTTTCTTT; CDR3aa: CASSYRTGDMNTEAFF; v_gene: TRBV6-6; abundance: NA; d_gene: NA; j_gene: TRBJ1-1
CDR3nt: TGCGCCAGCAGCTCCAACTCGGGGCGTTACAATGAGCAGTTCTTC; CDR3aa: CASSSNSGRYNEQFF; v_gene: TRBV5-1; abundance: NA; d_gene: NA; j_gene: TRBJ2-1
CDR3nt: TGTGCCAGCAGTGGTGCCCCTTCCTCACGGCAGCCCCAGCATTTT; CDR3aa: CASSGAPSSRQPQHF; v_gene: TRBV2; abundance: NA; d_gene: NA; j_gene: TRBJ1-5
CDR3nt: TGCGCCAGCAGCCACTGGGACAGCTATGGCTACACCTTC; CDR3aa: CASSHWDSYGYTF; v_gene: TRBV4-1; abundance: NA; d_gene: TRBD1; j_gene: TRBJ1-2
CDR3nt: TGTGCCAGTAGTATACAGGGAGGTGGAAACACCATATATTTT; CDR3aa: CASSIQGGGNTIYF; v_gene: TRBV19; abundance: NA; d_gene: NA; j_gene: TRBJ1-3
CDR3nt: TGTGCCAGCAGCCCCGGACGGCGGCCCGGCGAGCAGTACTTC; CDR3aa: CASSPGRRPGEQYF; v_gene: TRBV9; abundance: few; d_gene: NA; j_gene: TRBJ2-7